Below, 31 T cell receptor beta chains from the same sample are listed, as sequenced in a study of shared clonotypes between healthy human individuals. Only in-frame clones appear in the TCRdb table, and some are missing; sequencing was by immunoSEQ multiplex PCR. The data contain approximately 1,000,000 clones, approximately 78% of them singletons. Source material: memory CD4+ T cells from PBMCs. Stated subset: CD45RA-negative fraction. The receptors originated from a man younger than 35 in good health. Some clones in this sample may be carry-over from other donors' samples.

This chain links TRBV11-2 with TRBJ1-4; 10 positions match TRBD1. With V trimmed by 2 bases and J by 5 bases, 2 bases remained unmatched. This CDR3 comprises 15 residues. CDR1 and CDR2 (germline): SGHAT, FQNNGV. CDR3 in amino acids: CASSLPTGGNEKLFF. Here the CDR3 DNA reads TGTGCCAGCAGCTTACCGACAGGGGGCAATGAAAAACTGTTTTTT.

The gene calls are TRBV20-1 and TRBJ1-3; D is ambiguous. Germline values: CDR1 DFQATT, CDR2 SNEGSKA (reference sequence). V was pared by 7 bases and J by 4 bases, with 2 bases between. CDR3 length equals 9 residues. The CDR3 DNA follows: TGCAGTGGAGGAAACACCATATATTTT. It is translated as CSGGNTIYF.

The chain joins TRBV14 to TRBJ1-1, with 7 bases fitting TRBD1. Germline CDR1 SGHDN, CDR2 FVKESK. V lost 4 bases and J lost 5; bases outside the gene matches: 16. The CDR3 sequence is 17 residues long. The DNA for the CDR3 is TGTGCCAGCAGCCCCCTGACAGGGACTTACGGGAGGACTGAAGCTTTCTTT. Its translation: CASSPLTGTYGRTEAFF.

V and J are TRBV2 and TRBJ2-5, with TRBD2 matching over 12 bases. The V gene end was trimmed by 4 bases and the J gene end by 5 bases; junction bases not matched to a gene: 11. Germline-derived CDR1 and CDR2 are SNHLY and FYNNEI. The CDR3 contains 17 residues. The CDR3 bases are TGTGCCAGCAGTGGTCTAGCGGGAGGGACAGGGTCGGAGACCCAGTACTTC. This sequence encodes CASSGLAGGTGSETQYF.

The chain carries TRBV29-1 and TRBJ2-2; 7 bases agree with TRBD2. The CDR3 is made up of 12 amino acids. V shed 7 bases, J shed 3 bases, and the junction held 2 bases outside the gene matches. Germline CDR1 is SQVTM and CDR2 is ANQGSEA. The CDR3 nucleotides are TGCAGCGCCCGGGGGGACACCGGGGAGCTGTTTTTT. This codes for CSARGDTGELFF.

The chain has TRBV25-1 and TRBJ2-5; 8 bases align to TRBD2. Germline-derived CDR1 and CDR2 are MGHDK and SYGVNS. Losses at the gene ends were 5 bases for V and 5 bases for J; bases not matched to a gene: 10. This CDR3 contains 15 residues. CDR3 amino acids: CASSLLQREKETQYF. The CDR3 DNA reads TGTGCCAGCAGTTTATTGCAGCGGGAGAAGGAGACCCAGTACTTC. The complete variable domain, with remaining parts taken from reference TRBV25-1 and TRBJ2-5, reads EADIYQTPRYLVIGTGKKITLECSQTMGHDKMYWYQQDPGMELHLIHYSYGVNSTEKGDLSSESTVSRIRTEHFPLTLESARPSHTSQYLCASSLLQREKETQYFGPGTRLLVL.

The chain links TRBV11-2 to TRBJ2-1; D is unclear. Germline CDR1 reads SGHAT; CDR2 reads FQNNGV. With 7 bases removed from V and 3 bases from J, the gap between germline ends came to 19 bases. The length of the CDR3 is 16 residues. Here the CDR3 DNA reads TGTGCCAGCAACCCTTTGAGTAGCCATTACTACAATGAGCAGTTCTTC. Translating gives CASNPLSSHYYNEQFF.

This clone showed up just once. The V call is TRBV6-6, the J call TRBJ2-2; D assignment may be TRBD1 or TRBD2 (5 bases each). V was trimmed by 7 bases and J by 6 bases, leaving 18 bases between them. The CDR3 length is 15 residues. From germline, CDR1 is MNHNY and CDR2 SVGAGI (reference sequence). CDR3 DNA: TGTGCCAGCACCCGGGGCTCCGGTGGTGCCGGGGAGCTGTTTTTT. It specifies CASTRGSGGAGELFF.

The rearrangement joins TRBV28 to TRBJ2-7, with TRBD1 matching 7 bases. Germline V CDR1 and CDR2: MDHEN, SYDVKM. With 7 bases clipped from V and 3 bases from J, the junction kept 9 bases outside the gene matches. The CDR3 has 14 residues. In DNA, the CDR3 is TGTGCCAGCAAACCTAGACGACAGGGCTACGAGCAGTACTTC. Residues: CASKPRRQGYEQYF.

The chain has TRBV15 and TRBJ1-2, with D uncertain. Germline V gene lookup returns CDR1 LNHNV and CDR2 YYDKDF (reference sequence). V was clipped by 1 base and J by 4 bases, with 13 bases between them. The CDR3 contains 15 residues. CDR3: CATSRGVGGSYGYTF. CDR3 coding DNA: TGTGCCACCAGCAGAGGGGTAGGAGGGAGCTATGGCTACACCTTC.

This clone has a single count. The V and J genes are TRBV5-4 and TRBJ1-2, with D tentatively TRBD1 (5 bases). Trimming pared 4 bases from V and 1 base from J, leaving 11 bases between. The CDR3 runs 14 residues. Germline V gene lookup returns CDR1 SGHNT and CDR2 YYREEE (reference sequence). CDR3 in DNA: TGTGCCAGCAGCCTGGGACCGAGTAACTATGGCTACACCTTC. Protein sequence: CASSLGPSNYGYTF.

As to this clone: Different DNA sequences within this sample yield the same CDR3. The chain has TRBV20-1 and TRBJ2-1; a possible D gene is TRBD2 (5 bases). Trimming left V 6 bases short and J 9 bases short, with 12 bases between. This CDR3 is 11 amino acids long. From germline, CDR1 is DFQATT and CDR2 SNEGSKA (reference sequence). In nucleotides, the CDR3 is TGCAGTGCCCGGGCGGGTAGTGAGCAGTTCTTC. Its protein is CSARAGSEQFF.

The rearrangement links TRBV2 to TRBJ2-1; 7 bases line up with TRBD2. V dropped 6 bases and J dropped 4; count of bases not matched to a gene: 9. Germline V lookup: CDR1 SNHLY, CDR2 FYNNEI. This CDR3 is built from 15 residues. The CDR3 sequence: CASRASIAGYNEQFF. The DNA for the CDR3 is TGTGCCAGCAGGGCAAGCATAGCGGGTTACAATGAGCAGTTCTTC. The full variable domain, completed using reference TRBV2 and TRBJ2-1, is EPEVTQTPSHQVTQMGQEVILRCVPISNHLYFYWYRQILGQKVEFLVSFYNNEISEKSEIFDDQFSVERPDGSNFTLKIRSTKLEDSAMYFCASRASIAGYNEQFFGPGTRLTVL.

The genes are TRBV28 and TRBJ2-7, with D perhaps TRBD1 (5 bases). CDR3 length: 14 residues. CDR1 is MDHEN, CDR2 SYDVKM, per germline. Trimming removed 6 bases from V and 0 bases from J, with 12 bases in between. This CDR3 is CASSLNRNSYEQYF. The CDR3 DNA is TGTGCCAGCAGCCTAAACAGGAACTCCTACGAGCAGTACTTC.

The chain has TRBV10-3 and TRBJ1-2; D uncertain. This CDR3 comprises 14 residues. V lost 2 bases and J 6 bases, leaving 13 bases between the germline ends. Per the germline V gene, CDR1 is ENHRY and CDR2 is SYGVKD. CDR3 in DNA: TGTGCCATCAGTGAGGACCCACTGAGGCATGGCTACACCTTC. Amino acid sequence: CAISEDPLRHGYTF.

The gene calls are TRBV29-1 and TRBJ2-7, with D perhaps TRBD1 (5 bases). Trimming removed 4 bases at V and 2 bases at J, with 12 bases between. This CDR3 is 13 amino acids long. The germline gives CDR1 SQVTM, CDR2 ANQGSEA. CDR3 residues: CSVGAGPAYEQYF. In DNA form, the CDR3 reads TGCAGCGTTGGGGCAGGGCCCGCCTACGAGCAGTACTTC.

This clone was seen once. The CDR3 sequence: CASSQERTSGGIYEQYF. As DNA, the CDR3 is TGTGCCAGCAGCCAAGAAAGGACCTCGGGAGGCATCTACGAGCAGTACTTC. The genes are TRBV14 and TRBJ2-7, with 7 bases identical to TRBD2. The CDR3 sequence is 17 residues long. Germline lookup yields CDR1 SGHDN and CDR2 FVKESK. J was trimmed by 3 bases and V by 0 bases; bases with no gene match: 11.

A few counts support this clone. The chain employs TRBV4-1 and TRBJ2-2; a weak D match, TRBD1 (6 bases). Germline V CDR1 and CDR2: MGHRA, YSYEKL. This CDR3 has 17 residues. V lost 3 bases and J lost 1, with 15 bases in between. CDR3 loop: CASSQRRPQGNTGELFF. In DNA form, the CDR3 reads TGCGCCAGCAGCCAGCGCAGACCACAGGGGAACACCGGGGAGCTGTTTTTT.

The J gene is TRBJ2-4, the V gene TRBV4-3; no firm D call. The ends were cut back, 1 base at V and 10 bases at J, with 14 bases in the middle. The CDR3 runs 14 residues. Germline assignment: CDR1 LGHNA and CDR2 YSLEER. The DNA of the CDR3 is TGCGCCAGCAGCCAAGGGGGTTTTTCTGGAATTCAGTACTTC. Protein: CASSQGGFSGIQYF.

This rearrangement joins TRBV18 to TRBJ1-1; 7 bases line up with TRBD1. The CDR3 has 14 residues. From germline, CDR1 is KGHSH and CDR2 LQKENI. V was pared by 4 bases and J by 5 bases, with 7 bases of the junction left unmatched. The CDR3 sequence is CASSRSTGTTEAFF. The CDR3 nucleotides read TGTGCCAGCTCACGATCGACAGGGACAACTGAAGCTTTCTTT.

The chain carries TRBV5-6 and TRBJ2-5; 15 bases fit TRBD2. V lost 4 bases and J lost 5; bases outside the gene matches: 6. The CDR3 spans 16 residues. From germline, CDR1 is SGHDT and CDR2 YYEEEE. Here the CDR3 DNA reads TGTGCCAGCAGCGGGGGACTAGCGGGAGGAGGGGAGACCCAGTACTTC. It specifies CASSGGLAGGGETQYF.

This chain joins TRBV18 and TRBJ1-5; 8 nucleotides line up with TRBD1. V shed 6 bases, J shed 5 bases, and the junction held 6 bases outside the gene matches. This CDR3 has 14 amino acids. Germline CDR1 and CDR2: KGHSH and LQKENI. The CDR3 sequence is CASSQGQGDQPQHF. The CDR3 coding sequence is TGTGCCAGCTCTCAAGGACAGGGCGATCAGCCCCAGCATTTT. Drawing the rest from reference TRBV18 and TRBJ1-5, the complete variable domain is NAGVMQNPRHLVRRRGQEARLRCSPMKGHSHVYWYRQLPEEGLKFMVYLQKENIIDESGMPKERFSAEFPKEGPSILRIQQVVRGDSAAYFCASSQGQGDQPQHFGDGTRLSIL.

The chain carries TRBV29-1 and TRBJ2-3, with a weak D call TRBD2 (6 bases). The CDR3 consists of 13 residues. The germline gives CDR1 SQVTM, CDR2 ANQGSEA. Trimming took 6 bases from V and 4 from J, leaving 14 bases between them. CDR3 protein: CSVGQRLADTQYF. Here the CDR3 DNA reads TGCAGCGTGGGGCAGCGACTAGCAGATACGCAGTATTTT.

This clone came up a few times. The CDR3 DNA reads as TGTGCCAGCAGCCCGGACAGGTCCGAAATCCCCCAGCATTTT. Translating gives CASSPDRSEIPQHF. The chain combines TRBV7-9 with TRBJ1-5; TRBD1 matches 7 bases. The CDR3 totals 14 residues. With V trimmed by 5 bases and J by 10 bases, 11 bases remained unmatched. Germline CDR1 reads SEHNR; CDR2 reads FQNEAQ (reference sequence).

This sequence joins TRBV6-5 and TRBJ1-5; 8 positions match TRBD1. CDR1 and CDR2 from the germline V gene are MNHEY and SVGAGI. V shed 4 bases and J 6 bases; nucleotides not matched to a gene: 2. The CDR3 extends over 13 amino acids. The CDR3 loop reads CASSSRGLQPQHF. The CDR3 nucleotides are TGTGCCAGCAGTTCCAGGGGGCTTCAGCCCCAGCATTTT.

Comments on this clone: With a much larger clone just one base away, this may be a read error. V and J are TRBV7-9 and TRBJ2-5; the D is unclear. V was cut by 5 bases and J by 1 base, with 8 bases left in between. The germline CDR1 and CDR2 sequences are SEHNR and FQNEAQ (reference sequence). CDR3 length: 13 residues. CDR3 DNA: TGTGCCAGCAGCGTAGTTCCCCAAGAGACCCAGTACTTC. Translating gives CASSVVPQETQYF. The full variable domain, rest sourced from reference TRBV7-9 and TRBJ2-5, is DTGVSQNPRHKITKRGQNVTFRCDPISEHNRLYWYRQTLGQGPEFLTYFQNEAQLEKSRLLSDRFSAERPKGSFSTLEIQRTEQGDSAMYLCASSVVPQETQYFGPGTRLLVL.

In DNA, the CDR3 is TGTGCCAGCAGCTTGCCCCTCTTCCCGGGACAAGTTAACGAGCAGTACTTC. Residues: CASSLPLFPGQVNEQYF. This chain connects TRBV11-2 to TRBJ2-7; possible D gene TRBD1, 6 bases. Germline CDR1 and CDR2: SGHAT and FQNNGV. The CDR3 extends over 17 amino acids. V was trimmed by 3 bases and J by 5 bases, leaving 23 bases between them.

The V call is TRBV5-1, the J call TRBJ2-7; 10 bases match TRBD2. Germline V gene data show CDR1 as SGHRS and CDR2 as YFSETQ. Trimming removed 4 bases from V and 0 bases from J; junction bases left unmatched: 4. The CDR3 contains 15 residues. The CDR3 is CASSNGTSASYEQYF. The CDR3 DNA sequence: TGCGCCAGCAGCAACGGGACTAGCGCCTCCTACGAGCAGTACTTC.

The J gene is TRBJ2-3, the V gene TRBV21-1; no DNA check was done on the table's D call, TRBD2. TRBV21-1 is shown as a pseudogene. CDR3 length: 16 residues. The DNA of the CDR3 is TGTGCCAGCAGCAAAGCGCAACTAGCGAGCACAGATACGCAGTATTTT. It encodes CASSKAQLASTDTQYF.

CDR3 residues: CSARTGEAFF. The CDR3 DNA is TGCAGTGCTCGGACAGGTGAAGCTTTCTTT. V gene TRBV20-1 combines with J gene TRBJ1-1; 7 bases agree with TRBD1. The CDR3 runs 10 residues. Germline assignment: CDR1 DFQATT and CDR2 SNEGSKA (reference sequence). With V trimmed by 5 bases and J by 7 bases, 1 base remained unmatched.

On this clone: Other nucleotide sequences from this sample produce the same CDR3. The chain carries TRBV28 and TRBJ2-7; no reliable D call. The germline V gene encodes CDR1 MDHEN and CDR2 SYDVKM. V was trimmed by 2 bases and J by 4 bases, leaving 6 bases between them. There are 12 residues in the CDR3. CDR3 amino acids: CASSLRGYEQYF. The DNA of the CDR3 is TGTGCCAGCAGTTTACGTGGGTACGAGCAGTACTTC.